What follows describes a single T cell receptor beta chain. The data are from a study of early T cells in non-severe SARS-CoV-2 infection. From germline, CDR1 is MNHEY and CDR2 SMNVEV (reference sequence). The CDR3 has 14 residues. Trimming cost V 8 bases and J 3 bases; bases outside gene matches: 5. Unique molecular identifiers were added to individual cDNA molecules. TCRdb passed the 5' RACE reads through MiXCR, listing each CDR3 protein once. The sample holds 50,000 to 70,000 distinct CDR3 sequences, roughly 10% seen once. This sequence originates from an adult who was a healthcare worker with PCR-confirmed SARS-CoV-2 infection or an uninfected control (not recorded which). The chain has TRBV27 and TRBJ2-3; the match to TRBD1 covers 10 bases. Material: whole blood. CDR3: CASFGQGGTDTQYF. DNA of the CDR3: TGTGCCAGCTTCGGACAGGGGGGGACAGATACGCAGTATTTT.